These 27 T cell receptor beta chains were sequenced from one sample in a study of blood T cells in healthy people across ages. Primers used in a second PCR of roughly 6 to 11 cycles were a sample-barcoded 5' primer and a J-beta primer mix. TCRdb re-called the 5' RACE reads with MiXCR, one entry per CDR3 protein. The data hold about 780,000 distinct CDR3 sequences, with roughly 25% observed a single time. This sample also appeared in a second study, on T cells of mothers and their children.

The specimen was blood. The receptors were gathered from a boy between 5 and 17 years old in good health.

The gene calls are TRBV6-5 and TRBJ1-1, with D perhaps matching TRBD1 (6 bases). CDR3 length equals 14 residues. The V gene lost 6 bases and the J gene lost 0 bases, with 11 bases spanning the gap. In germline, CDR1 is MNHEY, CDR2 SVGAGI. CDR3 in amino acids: CASRRTDMNTEAFF. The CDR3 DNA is TGTGCCAGCAGAAGGACAGACATGAACACTGAAGCTTTCTTT.

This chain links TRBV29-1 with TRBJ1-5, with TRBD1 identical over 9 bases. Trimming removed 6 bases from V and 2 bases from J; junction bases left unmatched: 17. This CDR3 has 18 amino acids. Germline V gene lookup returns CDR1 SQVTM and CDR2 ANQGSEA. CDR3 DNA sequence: TGCAGCGTCTACTTTTTCCCGGGACAGGGTTTGGGCAATCAGCCCCAGCATTTT. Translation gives CSVYFFPGQGLGNQPQHF.

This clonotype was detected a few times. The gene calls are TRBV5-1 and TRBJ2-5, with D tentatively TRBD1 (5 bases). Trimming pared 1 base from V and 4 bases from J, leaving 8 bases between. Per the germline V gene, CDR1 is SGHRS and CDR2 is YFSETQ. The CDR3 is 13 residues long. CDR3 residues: CASSLTQGETQYF. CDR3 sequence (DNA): TGCGCCAGCAGCTTGACCCAGGGAGAGACCCAGTACTTC.

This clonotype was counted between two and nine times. The CDR3 nucleotides are TGTGCCAGCAGTTTATCGCGGGAGACGGGCAATCAGCCCCAGCATTTT. It encodes CASSLSRETGNQPQHF. This chain connects TRBV27 to TRBJ1-5; D not certain. V was cut by 0 bases and J by 2 bases, with 11 bases left in between. The CDR3 has 16 amino acids. Germline assignment: CDR1 MNHEY and CDR2 SMNVEV (reference sequence).

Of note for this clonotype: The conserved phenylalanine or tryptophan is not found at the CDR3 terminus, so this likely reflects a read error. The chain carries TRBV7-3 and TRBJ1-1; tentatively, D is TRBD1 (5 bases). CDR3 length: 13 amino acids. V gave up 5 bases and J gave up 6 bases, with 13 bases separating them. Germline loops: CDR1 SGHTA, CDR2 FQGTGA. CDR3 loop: CASSPRDGSEAFS. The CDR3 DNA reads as TGTGCCAGCAGCCCCCGGGACGGATCTGAAGCTTTCTCT.

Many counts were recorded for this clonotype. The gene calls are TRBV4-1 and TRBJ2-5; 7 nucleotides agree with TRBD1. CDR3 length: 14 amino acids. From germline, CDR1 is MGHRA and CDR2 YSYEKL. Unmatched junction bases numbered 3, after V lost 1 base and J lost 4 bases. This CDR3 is CASSQGQGRETQYF. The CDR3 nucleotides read TGCGCCAGCAGCCAAGGACAGGGTAGAGAGACCCAGTACTTC.

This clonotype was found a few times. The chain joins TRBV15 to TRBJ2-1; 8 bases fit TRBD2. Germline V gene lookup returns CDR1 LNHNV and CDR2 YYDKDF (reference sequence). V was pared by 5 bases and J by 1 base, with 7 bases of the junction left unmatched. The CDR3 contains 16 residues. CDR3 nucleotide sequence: TGTGCCACCAGCGGGGCCGGGACTAGTTCCTACAATGAGCAGTTCTTC. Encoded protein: CATSGAGTSSYNEQFF.

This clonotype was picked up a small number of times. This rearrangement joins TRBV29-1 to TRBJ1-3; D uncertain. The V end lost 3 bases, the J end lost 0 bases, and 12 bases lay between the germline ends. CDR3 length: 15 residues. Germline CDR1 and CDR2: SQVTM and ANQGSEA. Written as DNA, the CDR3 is TGCAGCGTTGATGGACGTCGCCGCTCTGGAAACACCATATATTTT. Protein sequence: CSVDGRRRSGNTIYF.

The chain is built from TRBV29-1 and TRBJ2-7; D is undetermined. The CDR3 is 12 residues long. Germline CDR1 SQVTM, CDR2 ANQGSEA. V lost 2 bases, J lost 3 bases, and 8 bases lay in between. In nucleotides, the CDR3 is TGCAGCGTTGAACTCTCGGACTACGAGCAGTACTTC. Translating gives CSVELSDYEQYF.

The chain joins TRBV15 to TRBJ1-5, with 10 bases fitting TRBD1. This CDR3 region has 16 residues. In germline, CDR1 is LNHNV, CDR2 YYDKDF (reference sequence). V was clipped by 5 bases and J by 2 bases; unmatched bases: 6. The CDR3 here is CATSARQGAGNQPQHF. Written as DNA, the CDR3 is TGTGCCACCAGCGCCAGACAGGGGGCAGGCAATCAGCCCCAGCATTTT. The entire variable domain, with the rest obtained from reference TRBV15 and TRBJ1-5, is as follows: DAMVIQNPRYQVTQFGKPVTLSCSQTLNHNVMYWYQQKSSQAPKLLFHYYDKDFNNEADTPDNFQSRRPNTSFCFLDIRSPGLGDTAMYLCATSARQGAGNQPQHFGDGTRLSIL.

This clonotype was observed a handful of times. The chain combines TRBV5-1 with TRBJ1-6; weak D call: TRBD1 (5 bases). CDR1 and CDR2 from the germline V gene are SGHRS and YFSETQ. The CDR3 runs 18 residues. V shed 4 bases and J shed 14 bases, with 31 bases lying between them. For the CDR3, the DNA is TGCGCCAGCAGCCCCTCTCGCCCGGGACGGACCGGTGGGGGGTCCCTCCACTTT. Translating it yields CASSPSRPGRTGGGSLHF.

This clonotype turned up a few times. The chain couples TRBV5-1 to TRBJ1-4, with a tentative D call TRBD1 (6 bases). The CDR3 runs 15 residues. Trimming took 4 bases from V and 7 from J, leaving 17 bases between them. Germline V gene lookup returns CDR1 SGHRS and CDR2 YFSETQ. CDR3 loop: CASSSLPARGEKLFF. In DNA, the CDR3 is TGCGCCAGCAGCAGCCTTCCTGCCAGGGGTGAAAAACTGTTTTTT.

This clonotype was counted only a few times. This chain's CDR3 is CASRPGGSSTEAFF. The CDR3 DNA reads as TGTGCCAGCAGACCAGGGGGCTCCAGCACTGAAGCTTTCTTT. This chain links TRBV6-2 or TRBV6-3 with TRBJ1-1; 8 nucleotides match TRBD1. From germline, CDR1 is MNHEY and CDR2 SVGEGT. This CDR3 spans 14 amino acids. Losses at the gene ends were 6 bases for V and 4 bases for J; bases not matched to a gene: 7.

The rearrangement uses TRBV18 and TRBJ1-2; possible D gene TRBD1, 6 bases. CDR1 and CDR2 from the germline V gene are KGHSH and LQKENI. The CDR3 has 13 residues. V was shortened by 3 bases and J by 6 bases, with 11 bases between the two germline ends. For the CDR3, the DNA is TGTGCCAGCTCACCTCTGGCAGGGGATGGCTACACCTTC. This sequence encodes CASSPLAGDGYTF.

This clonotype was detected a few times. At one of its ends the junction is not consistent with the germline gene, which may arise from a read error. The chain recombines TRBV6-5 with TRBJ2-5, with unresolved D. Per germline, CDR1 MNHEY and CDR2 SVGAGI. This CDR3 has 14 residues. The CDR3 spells CASSYSPDRGTQYF. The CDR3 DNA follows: TGTGCCAGTAGTTATAGTCCGGATCGCGGGACCCAGTACTTC.

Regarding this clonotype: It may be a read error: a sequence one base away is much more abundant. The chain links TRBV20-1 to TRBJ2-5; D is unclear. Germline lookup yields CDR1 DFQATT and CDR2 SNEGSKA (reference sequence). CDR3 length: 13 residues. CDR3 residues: CTAVNTEQETQYF. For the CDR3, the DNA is TGCACTGCTGTAAATACAGAGCAAGAGACCCAGTACTTC.

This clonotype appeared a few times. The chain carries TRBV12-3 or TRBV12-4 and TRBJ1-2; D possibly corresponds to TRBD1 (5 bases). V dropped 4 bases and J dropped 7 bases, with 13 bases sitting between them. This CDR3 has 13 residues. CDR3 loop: CASSYGALGGYTF. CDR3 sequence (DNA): TGTGCCAGCAGTTATGGGGCGCTGGGTGGCTACACCTTC.

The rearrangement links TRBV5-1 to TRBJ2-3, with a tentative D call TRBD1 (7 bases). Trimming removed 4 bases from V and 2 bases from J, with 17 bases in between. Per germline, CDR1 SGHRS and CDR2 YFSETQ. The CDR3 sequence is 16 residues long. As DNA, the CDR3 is TGCGCCAGCAGCGTAAGGGGGCGGGGAACCACAGATACGCAGTATTTT. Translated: CASSVRGRGTTDTQYF.

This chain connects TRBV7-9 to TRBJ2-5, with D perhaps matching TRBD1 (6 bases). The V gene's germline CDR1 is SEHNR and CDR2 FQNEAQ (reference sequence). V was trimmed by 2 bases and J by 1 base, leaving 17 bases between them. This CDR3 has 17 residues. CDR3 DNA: TGTGCCAGCAGCTTAACCCCCTCGACAGGAACCCAAGAGACCCAGTACTTC. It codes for CASSLTPSTGTQETQYF.

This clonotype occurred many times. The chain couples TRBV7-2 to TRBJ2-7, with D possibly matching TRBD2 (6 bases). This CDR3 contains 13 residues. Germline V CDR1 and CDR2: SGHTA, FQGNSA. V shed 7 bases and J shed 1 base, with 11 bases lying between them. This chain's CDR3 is CASTPGVSYEQYF. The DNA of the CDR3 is TGTGCCAGCACCCCGGGGGTTTCCTACGAGCAGTACTTC. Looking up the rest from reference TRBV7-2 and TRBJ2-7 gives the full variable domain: GAGVSQSPSNKVTEKGKDVELRCDPISGHTALYWYRQSLGQGLEFLIYFQGNSAPDKSGLPSDRFSAERTGGSVSTLTIQRTQQEDSAVYLCASTPGVSYEQYFGPGTRLTVT.

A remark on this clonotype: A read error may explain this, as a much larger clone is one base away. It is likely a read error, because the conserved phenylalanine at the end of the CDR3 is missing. CDR3 in amino acids: CASSPPGATNEKLFS. The CDR3, as DNA: TGTGCCAGCAGCCCCCCAGGCGCAACTAATGAAAAACTGTTTTCT. The chain couples TRBV7-9 to TRBJ1-4; D is undetermined. CDR1 SEHNR and CDR2 FQNEAQ come from the germline V gene (reference sequence). Trimming took 5 bases from V and 0 from J, leaving 10 bases between them. This CDR3 region has 15 residues.

The CDR3 region has the DNA TGCGCCAGCAGCCTACAGACGGGTTCCTACGAGCAGTACTTC. This translates into CASSLQTGSYEQYF. The chain combines TRBV4-1 with TRBJ2-1; no definite D call. The assigned J gene may be wrong: the sequence end matches TRBJ2-7 better. This CDR3 has 14 residues. The germline V gene encodes CDR1 MGHRA and CDR2 YSYEKL.

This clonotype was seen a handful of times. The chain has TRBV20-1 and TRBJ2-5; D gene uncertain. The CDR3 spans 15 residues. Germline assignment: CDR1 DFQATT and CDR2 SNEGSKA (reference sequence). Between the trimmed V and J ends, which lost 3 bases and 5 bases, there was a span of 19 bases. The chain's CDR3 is CSASDARGPLETQYF. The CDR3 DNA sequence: TGCAGTGCTAGCGACGCACGCGGCCCCTTGGAGACCCAGTACTTC.

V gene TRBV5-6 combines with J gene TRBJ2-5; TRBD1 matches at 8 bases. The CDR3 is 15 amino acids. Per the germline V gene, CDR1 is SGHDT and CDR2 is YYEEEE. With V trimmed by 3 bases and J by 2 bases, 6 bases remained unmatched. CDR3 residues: CASSWGQDPQETQYF. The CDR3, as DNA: TGTGCCAGCAGCTGGGGACAGGATCCTCAAGAGACCCAGTACTTC.

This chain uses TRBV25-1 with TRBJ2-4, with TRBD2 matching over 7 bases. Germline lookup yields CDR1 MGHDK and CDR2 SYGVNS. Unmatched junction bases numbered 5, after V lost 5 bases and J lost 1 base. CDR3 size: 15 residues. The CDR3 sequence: CASSSLGGAKNIQYF. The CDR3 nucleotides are TGTGCCAGCAGTTCCCTCGGGGGGGCCAAAAACATTCAGTACTTC.

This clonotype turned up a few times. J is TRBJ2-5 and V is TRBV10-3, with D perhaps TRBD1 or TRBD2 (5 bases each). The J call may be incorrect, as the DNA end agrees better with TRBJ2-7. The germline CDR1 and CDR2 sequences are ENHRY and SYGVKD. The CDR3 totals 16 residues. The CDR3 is CAISGNDWDGDYEQYF. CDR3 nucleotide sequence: TGTGCCATCAGTGGGAACGACTGGGACGGAGACTACGAGCAGTACTTC.

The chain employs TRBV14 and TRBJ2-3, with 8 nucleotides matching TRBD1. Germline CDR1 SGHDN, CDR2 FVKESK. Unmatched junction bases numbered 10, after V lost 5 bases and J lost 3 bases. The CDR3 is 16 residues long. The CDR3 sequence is CASSTRRRTGTDTQYF. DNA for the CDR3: TGTGCCAGCAGCACCCGGCGTAGGACAGGGACAGATACGCAGTATTTT.